This T cell receptor beta chain stems from a study of T-cell reconstitution after alpha-beta-depleted transplantation in children. Findings and caveats of the study: Reportedly, roughly two months post-transplant, alpha-beta T cells arose from several hundred expanded graft clones.

The trim removed 0 bases at V and 0 bases at J, leaving 10 bases unmatched. The CDR3 is 18 amino acids. Germline V gene data show CDR1 as SGHDN and CDR2 as FVKESK. This clonotype was found a few times. Antigen: not known. Using unique molecular identifiers, the investigators prepared the TCRbeta library. MiXCR, applied by TCRdb to the PCR reads, yields one record per CDR3 protein. The profile shows a few hundred thousand distinct CDR3 sequences, over 20% of them singletons. The TCR comes from a male patient between 5 and 17 years old who had a stem cell transplant for acute lymphoblastic leukemia, so the T cells may come from the graft donor. The chain employs TRBV14 and TRBJ1-1; 7 positions agree with TRBD1. The input for sequencing was PBMCs, mostly from graft donor cells, taken 180 days after TCRalphabeta/CD19-depleted stem cell transplant. DNA for the CDR3: TGTGCCAGCAGCCAAGATAAAGGGGGCCTCCTTATGAACACTGAAGCTTTCTTT. This sequence encodes CASSQDKGGLLMNTEAFF.